This T cell receptor beta chain was captured by sequencing in a study of T cell changes during pregnancy in multiple sclerosis. There are 14 residues in the CDR3. Germline CDR1 SGHDN, CDR2 FVKESK. The junction had 7 bases not matched to a gene; V was cut back by 5 bases and J by 4 bases. Assay used: immunoSEQ multiplex PCR; TCRdb lists only in-frame clones, some missing. Of roughly 60,000 clones in the sample, 80% to 95% are singletons; the top ten hold roughly 0.35%. The receptor's source is a female donor with multiple sclerosis, enrolled in a pregnancy study. The rearrangement links TRBV14 to TRBJ2-5, with 7 positions matching TRBD1. The sample in question was CD4+ T cells from peripheral blood mononuclear cells, obtained before pregnancy. The CDR3, as DNA: TGTGCCAGCAGCGTCCGGGACAGAGGAGAGACCCAGTACTTC. Translation: CASSVRDRGETQYF.